This T cell receptor (beta chain) derives from a study of glioma-infiltrating T cells after dendritic cell vaccination. The study, taken as a whole, reports: Patients with more pretreatment TILs had longer time to progression and survival.

Comment on this clone: Its antigen is currently unknown.

Stated time point: after dendritic cell vaccination, including at tumor progression/relapse. Only patients with spare fresh-frozen tumor and over two years of follow-up were included. The immunoSEQ assay amplified TCRB CDR3 from up to roughly 2 ug DNA. Measured with immunoSEQ multiplex PCR; TCRdb has only the in-frame clones, and not every one. Among 75,000 to 85,000 clones listed, around 90% were seen once. The germline V gene encodes CDR1 LNHNV and CDR2 YYDKDF (reference sequence). The CDR3 has 14 amino acids. The J segment lost 5 bases and the V segment lost 5 bases, leaving 6 bases of the junction unmatched.

The TCR was taken from a human donor with glioblastoma. V is TRBV15 and J is TRBJ1-5; 7 bases fit TRBD1. Here the sequenced sample was blood, taken after dendritic cell vaccination. Written as DNA, the CDR3 is TGTGCCACCAGCTGGTTAGGGGGCGATCAGCCCCAGCATTTT. The encoded protein is CATSWLGGDQPQHF.